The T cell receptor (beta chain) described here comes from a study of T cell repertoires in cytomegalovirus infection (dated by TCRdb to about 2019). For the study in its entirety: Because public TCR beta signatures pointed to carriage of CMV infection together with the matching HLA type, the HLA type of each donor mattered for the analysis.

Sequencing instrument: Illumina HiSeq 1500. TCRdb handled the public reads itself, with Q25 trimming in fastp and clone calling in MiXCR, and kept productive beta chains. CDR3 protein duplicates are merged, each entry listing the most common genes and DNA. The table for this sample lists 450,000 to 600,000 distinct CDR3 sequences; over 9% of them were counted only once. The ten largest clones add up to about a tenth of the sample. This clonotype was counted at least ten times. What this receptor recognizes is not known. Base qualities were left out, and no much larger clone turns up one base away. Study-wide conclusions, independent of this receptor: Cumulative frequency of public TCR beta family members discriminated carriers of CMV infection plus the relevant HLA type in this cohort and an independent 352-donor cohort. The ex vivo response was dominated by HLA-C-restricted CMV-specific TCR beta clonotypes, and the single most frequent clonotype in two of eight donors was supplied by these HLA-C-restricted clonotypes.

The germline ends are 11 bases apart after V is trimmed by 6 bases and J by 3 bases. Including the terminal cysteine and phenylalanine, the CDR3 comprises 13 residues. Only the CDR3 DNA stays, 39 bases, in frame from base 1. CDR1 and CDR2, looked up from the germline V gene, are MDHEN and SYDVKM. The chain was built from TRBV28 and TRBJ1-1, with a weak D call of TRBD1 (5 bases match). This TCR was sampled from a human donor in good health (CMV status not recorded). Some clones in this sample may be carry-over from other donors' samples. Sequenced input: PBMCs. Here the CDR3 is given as CASSLAGDTEAFF. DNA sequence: TGTGCCAGCAGCTTAGCGGGGGACACTGAAGCTTTCTTT.